Sequencing of this T cell receptor (beta chain) was carried out in a study of human thymus T cells. Study outcomes and limitations: Apparent bias marked the V and J gene usage of thymic and blood repertoires. Related research found strongly overlapping thymic repertoires in unrelated individuals.

Thymus pieces cut out during corrective heart surgery were the tissue that was used. Donors were healthy Finnish infants having corrective surgery for congenital heart defects. Regarding this clone: Its antigen is unknown.

Libraries were prepared by immunoSEQ multiplex PCR; TCRdb keeps only in-frame clonotypes and omits some of them. The sample lists some 130,000 clones, around 94% occurring once. The CDR3 totals 14 residues. With 4 bases removed from V and 2 bases from J, the gap between germline ends came to 10 bases. Germline CDR1 LGHNA, CDR2 YNFKEQ. This TCR was recovered from a boy under three years old with a congenital heart defect but otherwise immunologically healthy. Sequencing input: thymus tissue. This chain joins TRBV4-2 and TRBJ2-3; D may be TRBD2 (5 bases). The CDR3 region has the DNA TGTGCCAGCAGCCTTACTAGGAACACAGATACGCAGTATTTT. Protein product: CASSLTRNTDTQYF.